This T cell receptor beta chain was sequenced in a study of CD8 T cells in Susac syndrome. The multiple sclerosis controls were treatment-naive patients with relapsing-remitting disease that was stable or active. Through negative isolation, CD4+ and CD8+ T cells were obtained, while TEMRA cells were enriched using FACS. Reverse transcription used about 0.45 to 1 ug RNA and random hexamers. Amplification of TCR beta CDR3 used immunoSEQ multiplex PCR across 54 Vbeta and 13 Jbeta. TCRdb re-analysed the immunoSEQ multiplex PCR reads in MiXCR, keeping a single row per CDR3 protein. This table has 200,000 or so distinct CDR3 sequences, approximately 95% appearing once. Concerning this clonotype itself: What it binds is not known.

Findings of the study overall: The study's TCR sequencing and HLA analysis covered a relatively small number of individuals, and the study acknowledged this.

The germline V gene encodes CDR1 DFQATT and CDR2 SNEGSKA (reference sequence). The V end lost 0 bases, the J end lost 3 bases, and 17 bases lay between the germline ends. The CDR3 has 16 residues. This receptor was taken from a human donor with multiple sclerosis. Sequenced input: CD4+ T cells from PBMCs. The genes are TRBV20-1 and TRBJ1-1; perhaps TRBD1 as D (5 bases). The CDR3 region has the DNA TGCAGTGCTAGAGACAGGAGGGGAGTTCGGGACACTGAAGCTTTCTTT. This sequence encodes CSARDRRGVRDTEAFF.